The 8 T cell receptor beta chains below were found in one sample sequenced in a study of T-cell reconstitution after alpha-beta-depleted transplantation in children (dated by TCRdb to 2016 to 2017). Receptor libraries were prepared by PCR. TCRdb lists the instrument as Illumina HiSeq 2500. TCR libraries were prepared with molecular barcoding, using unique molecular identifiers to normalize TCRbeta repertoire quantification. In-frame beta chains were kept once TCRdb had trimmed the public reads at Q25 with fastp and called clones with MiXCR. Rows matching on CDR3 protein sequence are summarized as one entry with the most common DNA and genes. The sample yields about 200,000 distinct CDR3 sequences; under 8.5% were counted once. In total, the top ten clones hold about 40% of the sample. The treatment or condition label of this sample denotes: allogeneic hematopoietic cell transplantation with graft depleted of TCRalphabeta T cells and CD19 B cells.

Sample: PBMCs, mostly from graft donor cells, taken 360 days after TCRalphabeta/CD19-depleted stem cell transplant. These receptors came from a male patient aged 2 to 10 who had a stem cell transplant for acute myeloid leukemia, so the T cells may come from the graft donor.

This clonotype was observed at least ten times. This chain joins TRBV3-1 and TRBJ2-7; D not certain. Looked up from germline, CDR1 is LGHDT and CDR2 is YNNKEL (reference sequence). The CDR3 is made up of 12 amino acids. V was trimmed by 6 bases and J by 7 bases, leaving 13 bases between them. This chain's CDR3 is CASSGEVGEQYV. The CDR3 nucleotides are TGTGCCAGCAGTGGAGAGGTAGGAGAGCAGTACGTC.

V is TRBV4-1 and J is TRBJ1-2, with 9 bases that match TRBD1. The CDR3 is 16 amino acids. Germline-derived CDR1 and CDR2 are MGHRA and YSYEKL. The ends lost 3 bases at V and 3 bases at J; junction bases unmatched: 8. The CDR3 sequence: CASSQVPGQGDYGYTF. CDR3 nucleotides: TGCGCCAGCAGCCAGGTGCCGGGACAGGGAGACTATGGCTACACCTTC.

The J gene is TRBJ2-7, the V gene TRBV12-3 or TRBV12-4, with a possible D match to TRBD2 (6 bases). The germline V and J ends were trimmed by 3 bases and 3 bases, with 12 bases remaining between them. This CDR3 is 14 amino acids long. CDR3 sequence reads: CASSLRRVIYEQYF. For the CDR3, the DNA is TGTGCCAGCAGTTTGAGGAGGGTTATCTACGAGCAGTACTTC.

This clonotype was counted between two and nine times. The V gene is TRBV4-3, the J gene TRBJ2-1; 15 bases are a match to TRBD2. With 4 bases clipped from V and 7 bases from J, the junction kept 8 bases outside the gene matches. The CDR3 extends over 17 amino acids. Germline assignment: CDR1 LGHNA and CDR2 YSLEER. CDR3 sequence: CASSPWTSGRETNEQFF. CDR3 sequence (DNA): TGCGCCAGCAGCCCGTGGACTAGCGGGAGGGAGACAAATGAGCAGTTCTTC.

There are many counts of this clonotype. This rearrangement joins TRBV12-3 or TRBV12-4 to TRBJ1-2; 8 nucleotides match TRBD1. V dropped 4 bases and J dropped 4; count of bases not matched to a gene: 5. This CDR3 comprises 14 residues. The CDR3 is CASSSTTGAYGYTF. CDR3 in DNA: TGTGCCAGCAGTTCCACGACAGGGGCCTATGGCTACACCTTC.

This clonotype was detected ten times or more. J is TRBJ2-3 and V is TRBV29-1; 7 nucleotides agree with TRBD1. CDR1 is SQVTM, CDR2 ANQGSEA, per germline. The CDR3 length is 15 residues. J gave up 0 bases and V 5 bases, and 8 bases lay outside the gene matches. This CDR3 reads CSVQGGESSTDTQYF. The CDR3 nucleotides are TGCAGCGTTCAAGGGGGCGAGTCTAGCACAGATACGCAGTATTTT.

This clonotype showed up just a few times. V usage is TRBV7-2 and J usage is TRBJ2-2; D not resolved. The CDR3 is 13 amino acids. Trimming cost V 3 bases and J 6 bases, with 8 bases left between them. Looked up from germline, CDR1 is SGHTA and CDR2 is FQGNSA. The CDR3 DNA sequence: TGTGCCAGCAGCTTTGGGCCTGCCGGGGAGCTGTTTTTT. Its protein is CASSFGPAGELFF. The full variable domain, completed using reference TRBV7-2 and TRBJ2-2, is GAGVSQSPSNKVTEKGKDVELRCDPISGHTALYWYRQSLGQGLEFLIYFQGNSAPDKSGLPSDRFSAERTGGSVSTLTIQRTQQEDSAVYLCASSFGPAGELFFGEGSRLTVL.

This clonotype was observed at least ten times. V is TRBV6-5 and J is TRBJ1-2; 8 bases line up with TRBD1. Trimming removed 2 bases from V and 7 bases from J; junction bases left unmatched: 6. Germline loops: CDR1 MNHEY, CDR2 SVGAGI. This CDR3 is built from 14 residues. Written as DNA, the CDR3 is TGTGCCAGCAGTTACAAATCAGGGGGCTCTGGCTACACCTTC. Protein product: CASSYKSGGSGYTF.